The sequence of this T cell receptor beta chain was determined in a study of CD8 T cells in ankylosing spondylitis. Each CDR3 protein gets one entry after TCRdb re-called the 5' RACE reads with MiXCR. The data contain under 150,000 distinct CDR3 sequences, approximately 9.2% of them singletons. Germline values: CDR1 GTSNPN, CDR2 SVGIG (reference sequence). This CDR3 comprises 13 residues. Trimming removed 1 base from V and 8 bases from J; junction bases left unmatched: 4. Ten or more counts support this clonotype. Its antigen is currently unknown. General observations from the study: A TCR beta motif of roughly eight highly homologous variants appeared characteristic of ankylosing spondylitis blood.

Sequenced material: synovial fluid, either unsorted or a sorted T cell fraction (not recorded which). The receptor was derived from a male donor with ankylosing spondylitis. The V gene is TRBV30, the J gene TRBJ2-2, with TRBD1 matching over 7 bases. CDR3 in amino acids: CAWSATGLGELFF. The CDR3 DNA reads as TGTGCCTGGAGTGCGACAGGGCTGGGGGAGCTGTTTTTT.